The clone carrying this T cell receptor (beta chain) showed up just once. No antigen is known for it. This specimen comes from a study of identical twins. This CDR3 spans 13 amino acids. V was pared by 8 bases and J by 7 bases, with 17 bases between. Germline V gives CDR1 DFQATT, CDR2 SNEGSKA (reference sequence). Points from the study as a whole: The conclusions drew on cross-sectional statistical analysis instead of tracking the same donors.

TCRdb fed the 5' RACE reads into MiXCR, producing one record per CDR3 protein. The table has a few hundred thousand distinct CDR3 sequences, around an eighth seen once. This same sample was also part of a study on yellow fever vaccine responses in identical twins.

The chain has TRBV20-1 and TRBJ2-2; D is uncertain. Sequencing was carried out using CD4+ T cells sorted from blood. This receptor was obtained from a woman younger than 30 in good health. DNA for the CDR3: TGCAGTAAAAGATCTGGTTTTGGCGGGGAGCTGTTTTTT. Residues: CSKRSGFGGELFF.